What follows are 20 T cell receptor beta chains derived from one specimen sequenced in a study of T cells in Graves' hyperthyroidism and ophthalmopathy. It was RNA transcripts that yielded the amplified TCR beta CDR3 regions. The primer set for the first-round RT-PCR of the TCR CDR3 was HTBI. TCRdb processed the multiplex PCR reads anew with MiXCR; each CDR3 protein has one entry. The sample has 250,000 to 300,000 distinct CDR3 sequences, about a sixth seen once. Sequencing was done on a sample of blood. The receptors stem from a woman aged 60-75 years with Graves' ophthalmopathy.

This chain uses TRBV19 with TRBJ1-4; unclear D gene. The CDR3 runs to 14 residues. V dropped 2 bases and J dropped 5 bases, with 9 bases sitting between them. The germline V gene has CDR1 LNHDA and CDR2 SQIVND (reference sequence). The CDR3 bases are TGTGCCAGTAGTATAACCTCTGGCAATGAAAAACTGTTTTTT. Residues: CASSITSGNEKLFF.

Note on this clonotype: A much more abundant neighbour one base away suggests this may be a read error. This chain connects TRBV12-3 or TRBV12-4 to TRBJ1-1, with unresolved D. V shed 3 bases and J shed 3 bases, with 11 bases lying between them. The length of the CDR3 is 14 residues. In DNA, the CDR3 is TGTGCCAGCAGTTTGTGGAGTATGTACACTGAAGCTTTCTTT. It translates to CASSLWSMYTEAFF.

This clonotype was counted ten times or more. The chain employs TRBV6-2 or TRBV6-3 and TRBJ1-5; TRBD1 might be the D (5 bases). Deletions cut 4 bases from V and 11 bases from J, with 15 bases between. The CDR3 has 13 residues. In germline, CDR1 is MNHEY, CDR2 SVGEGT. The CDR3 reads CASSSQQVSTQHF. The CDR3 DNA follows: TGTGCCAGCAGTTCTCAACAGGTCTCGACCCAGCATTTT.

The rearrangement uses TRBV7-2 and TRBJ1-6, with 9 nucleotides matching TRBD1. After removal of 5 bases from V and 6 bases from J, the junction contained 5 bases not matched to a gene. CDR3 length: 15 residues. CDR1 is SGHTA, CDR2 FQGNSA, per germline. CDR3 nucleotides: TGTGCCAGCAGCCCCTTGACAGGGGGTAATTCACCCCTCCACTTT. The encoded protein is CASSPLTGGNSPLHF.

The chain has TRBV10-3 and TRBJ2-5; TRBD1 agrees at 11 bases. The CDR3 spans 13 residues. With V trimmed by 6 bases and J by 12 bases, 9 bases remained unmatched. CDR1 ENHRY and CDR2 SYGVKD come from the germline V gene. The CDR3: CAIRGQGAINKYF. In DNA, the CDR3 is TGTGCCATCAGAGGACAGGGGGCGATTAATAAGTACTTC.

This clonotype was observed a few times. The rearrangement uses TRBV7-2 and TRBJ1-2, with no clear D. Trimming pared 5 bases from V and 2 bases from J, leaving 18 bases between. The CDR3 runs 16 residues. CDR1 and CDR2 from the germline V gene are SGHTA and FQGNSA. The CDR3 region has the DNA TGTGCCAGCAGCAACCGGGCGGGGTCCCTAAACTATGGCTACACCTTC. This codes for CASSNRAGSLNYGYTF.

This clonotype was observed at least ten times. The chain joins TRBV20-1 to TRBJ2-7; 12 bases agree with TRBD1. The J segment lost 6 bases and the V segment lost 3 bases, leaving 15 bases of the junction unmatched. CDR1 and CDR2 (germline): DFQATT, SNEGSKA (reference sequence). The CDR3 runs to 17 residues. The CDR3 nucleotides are TGCAGTGCTAGGAGTCCGGGACAGGGGGCGCCGGGATCCGAGCAGTACTTC. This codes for CSARSPGQGAPGSEQYF.

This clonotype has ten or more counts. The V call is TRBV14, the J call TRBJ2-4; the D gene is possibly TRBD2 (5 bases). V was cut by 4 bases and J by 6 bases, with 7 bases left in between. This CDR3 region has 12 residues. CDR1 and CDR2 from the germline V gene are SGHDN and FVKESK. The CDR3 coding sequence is TGTGCCAGCAGCCGGACTCTAAACATTCAGTACTTC. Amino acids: CASSRTLNIQYF.

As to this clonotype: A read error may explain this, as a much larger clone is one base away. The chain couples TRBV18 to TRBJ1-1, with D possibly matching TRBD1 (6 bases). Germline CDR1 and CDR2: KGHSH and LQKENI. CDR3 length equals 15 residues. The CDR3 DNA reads TGTGCCAGCCCACCACCCTGGGGGCGGTCCACTGAAGCTTTCTTT. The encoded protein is CASPPPWGRSTEAFF. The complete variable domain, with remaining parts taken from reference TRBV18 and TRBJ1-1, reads NAGVMQNPRHLVRRRGQEARLRCSPMKGHSHVYWYRQLPEEGLKFMVYLQKENIIDESGMPKERFSAEFPKEGPSILRIQQVVRGDSAAYFCASPPPWGRSTEAFFGQGTRLTVV.

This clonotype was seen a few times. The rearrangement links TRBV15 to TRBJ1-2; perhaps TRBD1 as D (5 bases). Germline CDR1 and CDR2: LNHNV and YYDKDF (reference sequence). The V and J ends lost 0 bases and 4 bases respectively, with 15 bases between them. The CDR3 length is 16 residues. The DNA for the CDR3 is TGTGCCACCAGCAGAGATGGGGGGGACTCGGCCTATGGCTACACCTTC. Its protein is CATSRDGGDSAYGYTF. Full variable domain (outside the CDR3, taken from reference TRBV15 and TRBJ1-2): DAMVIQNPRYQVTQFGKPVTLSCSQTLNHNVMYWYQQKSSQAPKLLFHYYDKDFNNEADTPDNFQSRRPNTSFCFLDIRSPGLGDTAMYLCATSRDGGDSAYGYTFGSGTRLTVV.

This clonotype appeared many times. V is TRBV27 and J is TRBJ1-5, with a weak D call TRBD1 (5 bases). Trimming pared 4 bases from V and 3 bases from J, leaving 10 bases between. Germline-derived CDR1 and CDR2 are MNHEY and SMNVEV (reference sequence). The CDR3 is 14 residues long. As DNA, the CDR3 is TGTGCCAGCAGTTGGGGACCTTTCAATCAGCCCCAGCATTTT. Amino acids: CASSWGPFNQPQHF.

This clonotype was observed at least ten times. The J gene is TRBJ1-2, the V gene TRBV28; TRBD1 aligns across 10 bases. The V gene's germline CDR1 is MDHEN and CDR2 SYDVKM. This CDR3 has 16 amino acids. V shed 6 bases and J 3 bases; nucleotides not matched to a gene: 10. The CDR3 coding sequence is TGTGCCAGCAGCCAAACCGGGACAGGGGACGACTATGGCTACACCTTC. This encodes CASSQTGTGDDYGYTF.

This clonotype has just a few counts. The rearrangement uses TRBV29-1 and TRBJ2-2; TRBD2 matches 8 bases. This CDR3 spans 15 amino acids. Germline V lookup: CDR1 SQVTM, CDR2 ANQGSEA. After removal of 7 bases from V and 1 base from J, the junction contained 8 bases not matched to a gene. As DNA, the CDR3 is TGCAGCGCCATACTAACTAGCGGGAACACCGGGGAGCTGTTTTTT. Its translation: CSAILTSGNTGELFF.

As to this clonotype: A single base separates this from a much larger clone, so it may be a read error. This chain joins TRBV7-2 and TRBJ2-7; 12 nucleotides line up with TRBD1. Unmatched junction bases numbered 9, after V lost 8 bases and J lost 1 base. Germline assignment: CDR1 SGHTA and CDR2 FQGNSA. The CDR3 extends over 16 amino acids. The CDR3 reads CASDLLGQGASYEQYF. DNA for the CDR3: TGTGCCAGCGACCTCCTGGGACAGGGGGCTTCCTACGAGCAGTACTTC.

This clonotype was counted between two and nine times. This CDR3 is CASSPPGTGINEQYF. The CDR3 nucleotides are TGTGCCAGCTCACCACCCGGGACAGGAATCAACGAGCAGTACTTC. J is TRBJ2-7 and V is TRBV18, with TRBD1 matching 8 bases. Germline CDR1 is KGHSH and CDR2 is LQKENI. The CDR3 runs to 15 residues. With V trimmed by 0 bases and J by 5 bases, 6 bases remained unmatched.

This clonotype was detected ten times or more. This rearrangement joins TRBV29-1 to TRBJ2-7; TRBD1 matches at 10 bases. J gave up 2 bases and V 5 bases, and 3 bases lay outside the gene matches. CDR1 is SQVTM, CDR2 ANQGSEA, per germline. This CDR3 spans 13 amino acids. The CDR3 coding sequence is TGCAGCGTTACGGACAGGGGGACCTACGAGCAGTACTTC. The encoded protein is CSVTDRGTYEQYF.

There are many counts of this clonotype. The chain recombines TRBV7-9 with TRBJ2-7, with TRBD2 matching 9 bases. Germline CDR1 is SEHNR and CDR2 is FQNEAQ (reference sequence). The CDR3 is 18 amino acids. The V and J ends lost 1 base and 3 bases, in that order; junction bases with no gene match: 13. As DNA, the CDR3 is TGTGCCAGCAGCTTAGTGTTATCCACAGCGGGAGGACTCTACGAGCAGTACTTC. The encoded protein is CASSLVLSTAGGLYEQYF.

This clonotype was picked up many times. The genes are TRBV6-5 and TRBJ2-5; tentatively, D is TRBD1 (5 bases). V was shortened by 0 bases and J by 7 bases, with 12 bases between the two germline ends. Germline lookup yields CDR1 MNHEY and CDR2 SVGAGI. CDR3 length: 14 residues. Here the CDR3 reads CASSYSSGAGTQYF. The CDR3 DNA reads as TGTGCCAGCAGTTACTCGAGTGGGGCCGGGACCCAGTACTTC.

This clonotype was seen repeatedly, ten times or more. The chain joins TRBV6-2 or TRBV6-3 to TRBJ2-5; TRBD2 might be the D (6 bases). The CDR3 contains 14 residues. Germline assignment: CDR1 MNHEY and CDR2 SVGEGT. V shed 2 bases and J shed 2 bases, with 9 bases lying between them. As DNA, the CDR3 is TGTGCCAGCAGTTACAGTCGGGGGCAAGAGACCCAGTACTTC. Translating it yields CASSYSRGQETQYF.

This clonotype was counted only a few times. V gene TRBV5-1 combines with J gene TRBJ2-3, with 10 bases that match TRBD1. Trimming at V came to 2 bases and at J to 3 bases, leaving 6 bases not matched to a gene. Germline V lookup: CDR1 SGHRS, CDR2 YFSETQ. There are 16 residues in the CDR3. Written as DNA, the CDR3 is TGCGCCAGCAGCTTCTACGGGACAGGGGCTACAGATACGCAGTATTTT. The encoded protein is CASSFYGTGATDTQYF.